The text below deals with one T cell receptor (beta chain). The antigen it recognizes is unknown. Base qualities are not recorded, but no much larger clone differs from it by a single base. The data derive from a study of long-term antiretroviral therapy in people with HIV (dated by TCRdb to between 2021 and 2022). A note on the overall study: The earliest samples were collected approximately a decade before the 2015 WHO recommendation for immediate ART, a period when ART was typically delayed until CD4 counts fell. A retrospective serial study tested whether ART initiation and durable HIV suppression were associated with changes in peripheral blood TRB repertoire composition and diversity. A total of around 190 cryopreserved PBMC samples came from around 30 adults with confirmed HIV infection and were collected serially over a mean of roughly six years (range 1-12). Among the 25 to 30 participants with HIV, eleven to twelve were female. Test extractions of a monoclonal T-cell line alongside 33 polyclonal samples showed no cross-contamination during QIAcube processing.

The immunoSEQ hsTCRB v3.0 assay was used at survey level resolution to sequence the TRB variable region. The target sequencing depth for TRB was roughly 35,000-50,000 T-cell genomes per sample. An Illumina MiSeq with a v3 150-cycle kit was used to sequence the pooled TRB libraries. As for the original processing: Analysis of repertoires was carried out in R inside a reproducible Nextflow workflow spanning QC, data transformation and analysis. LymphoSeq2, an R package for exploring AIRR-Seq data, was used to implement the custom analyses. Several samples that yielded fewer than 5000 total TRB sequences were excluded, so that 188 HIV repertoires were analyzed. Of the roughly 190 retained HIV repertoires, 55 to 60 were collected before and roughly 130 after ART initiation. Each repertoire was downsampled to 5000 TRB nucleotide sequences, and summary statistics were averaged across 100 downsampling iterations. Only TRB sequences with CDR3 regions of at least seven amino acids were retained for analysis. Diversity was assessed using a clonality score derived from Shannon entropy and using the Gini coefficient. In repertoire networks, the top 5000 CDR3 amino acid sequences were linked whenever an edit distance of one separated two sequences. For TRB CDR3 amino acid sequences, antigen specificity groups and MHC restriction were predicted with GLIPH2. To flag known CMV, EBV, HIV or tissue antigen associations, CDR3 amino acid sequences were matched against VDJdb and McPAS-TCR. Pre-ART, post-ART and control groups were compared with Wilcoxon signed-rank tests and Holm-Bonferroni correction. TCRdb obtained this table from immuneACCESS and retained in-frame rearrangements with V and J assigned. These tables miss some clones; where compared with another copy, unresolved V genes account for less than half of the shortfall, and the remainder is unexplained. V, J and clone size are taken as reported in that table, and D and trimming were inferred from the DNA itself. This sample holds around 20,000 clones; roughly 79% were observed only once. Clones ranked in the top ten supply approximately 4.6% of the sample.

To be included, a participant needed at least one PBMC sample from before ART initiation plus at least two post-ART samples. Treatment was received in the United States of America by all participants with HIV. Before DNA extraction, cryopreserved samples of roughly 0.95-10 million PBMC were thawed and washed. At the time of the earliest PBMC sample, participants with HIV were aged between roughly 20 and 54 years. PBMC samples were contributed by each participant from 1-4 timepoints before ART initiation and 2-8 timepoints after ART initiation, with a median of 7 samples. For every participant, serial HIV viral load, CD4+ T-cell count, ART history and demographic data were obtained. Genomic DNA was extracted from unsorted PBMC with a Qiagen kit on a QIAcube, processed in batches of 12 samples. Overall study outcomes, separate from this receptor: At every time point, the repertoire was dominated by expanded TRB clones first identified before ART initiation, although this dominance fluctuated and, in many PLHIV, declined after ART. The samples were dated from the mid-2000s to the late 2010s, and the ART regimens that were used may be less effective than current ART regimens. Starting ART was linked to a significant rise in TRB diversity, yet even with long-term ART the diversity remained significantly lower than in transplant donor controls. Because pre-ART samples had limited cell numbers, profiling was done on unsorted PBMC rather than on sorted CD4+ and CD8+ T cells. Compared with controls, HIV repertoires had narrower CDR3 length ranges, and the network structure pointed to an antigen-experienced repertoire that shifted only slightly toward naive after ART. Limited PBMC availability meant only the TCR beta chain was sequenced, without alpha chain pairing. Inferences about post-ART repertoire changes were limited because no data were available on ART adherence, viral resistance or therapy changes.

V ends up 8 bases short and J 4 bases short, with an unmatched junction base count of 4. There are 12 amino acids in the CDR3, from cysteine to phenylalanine inclusive. Only the CDR3 region is kept as DNA, spanning 36 bases read in frame from base 1. As encoded in the germline V gene, CDR1 is KGHSH while CDR2 is LQKENI. The chain links TRBV18 with TRBJ1-1, and 7 junctional nucleotides match TRBD1. Here the sequenced sample was unsorted PBMCs, taken 0.5 years after starting antiretroviral therapy. The source of this sequence is a man younger than 35 with HIV. Here is the DNA: TGTGCCAGCCGACAGGGCGGCACTGAAGCTTTCTTT. Translation gives CASRQGGTEAFF. The CDR3, completed at both ends by the reference TRBV18 and TRBJ1-1 genes, gives the full variable domain NAGVMQNPRHLVRRRGQEARLRCSPMKGHSHVYWYRQLPEEGLKFMVYLQKENIIDESGMPKERFSAEFPKEGPSILRIQQVVRGDSAAYFCASRQGGTEAFFGQGTRLTVV.